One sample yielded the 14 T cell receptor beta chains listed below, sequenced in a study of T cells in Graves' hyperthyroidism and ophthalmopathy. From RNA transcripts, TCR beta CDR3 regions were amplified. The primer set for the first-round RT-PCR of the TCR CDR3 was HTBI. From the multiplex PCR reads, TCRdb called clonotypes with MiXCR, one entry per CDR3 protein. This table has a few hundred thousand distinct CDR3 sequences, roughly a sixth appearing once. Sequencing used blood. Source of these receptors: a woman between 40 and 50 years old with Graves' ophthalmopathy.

The CDR3 bases are TGTGCCAGCAGTTACACTCGGACGGCTATCTACGAGCAGTACTTC. As protein: CASSYTRTAIYEQYF. V gene TRBV6-4 combines with J gene TRBJ2-7; D is unresolved. This CDR3 is 15 amino acids long. Germline V gives CDR1 MRHNA, CDR2 SNTAGT. The V end lost 5 bases, the J end lost 3 bases, and 17 bases lay between the germline ends.

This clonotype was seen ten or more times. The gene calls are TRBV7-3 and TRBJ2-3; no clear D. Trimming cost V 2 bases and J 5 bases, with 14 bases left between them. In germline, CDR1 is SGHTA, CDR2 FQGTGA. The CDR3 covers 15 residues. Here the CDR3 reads CASSLGSPGLDTQYF. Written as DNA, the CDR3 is TGTGCCAGCAGCTTAGGATCTCCGGGTCTAGATACGCAGTATTTT.

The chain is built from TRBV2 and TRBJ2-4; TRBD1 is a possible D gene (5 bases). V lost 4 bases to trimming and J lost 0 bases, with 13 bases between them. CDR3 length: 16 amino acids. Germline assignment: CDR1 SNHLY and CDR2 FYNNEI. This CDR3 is CASSGGQGLAKNIQYF. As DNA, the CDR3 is TGTGCCAGCAGTGGGGGCCAGGGCCTAGCCAAAAACATTCAGTACTTC.

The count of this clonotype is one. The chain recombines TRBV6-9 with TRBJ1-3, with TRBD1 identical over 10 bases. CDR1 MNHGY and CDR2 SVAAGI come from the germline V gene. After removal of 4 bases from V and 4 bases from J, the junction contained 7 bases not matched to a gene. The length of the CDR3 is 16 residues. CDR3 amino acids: CASSSAGTGVGNTIYF. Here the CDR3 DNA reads TGTGCCAGCAGTTCCGCGGGGACAGGGGTCGGAAACACCATATATTTT.

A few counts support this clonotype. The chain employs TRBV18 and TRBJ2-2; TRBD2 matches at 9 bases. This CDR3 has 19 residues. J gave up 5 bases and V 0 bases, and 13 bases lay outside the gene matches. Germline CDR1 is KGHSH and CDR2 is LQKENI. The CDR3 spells CASSPPGRLAGTRTGELFF. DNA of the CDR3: TGTGCCAGCTCACCACCTGGTCGGCTAGCGGGAACGAGGACCGGGGAGCTGTTTTTT.

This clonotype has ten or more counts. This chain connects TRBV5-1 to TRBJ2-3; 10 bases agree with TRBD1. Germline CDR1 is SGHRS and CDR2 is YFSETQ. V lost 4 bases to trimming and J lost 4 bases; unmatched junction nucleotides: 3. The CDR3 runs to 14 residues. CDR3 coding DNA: TGCGCCAGCAGCCGACAGGGGGCTGCAGATACGCAGTATTTT. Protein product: CASSRQGAADTQYF.

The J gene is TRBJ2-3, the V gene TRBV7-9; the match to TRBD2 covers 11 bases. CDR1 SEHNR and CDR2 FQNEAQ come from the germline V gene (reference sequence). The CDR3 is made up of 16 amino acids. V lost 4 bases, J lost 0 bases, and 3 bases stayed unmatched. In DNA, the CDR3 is TGTGCCAGCAGCTCCTGGACTAGCGGGAGCACAGATACGCAGTATTTT. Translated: CASSSWTSGSTDTQYF.

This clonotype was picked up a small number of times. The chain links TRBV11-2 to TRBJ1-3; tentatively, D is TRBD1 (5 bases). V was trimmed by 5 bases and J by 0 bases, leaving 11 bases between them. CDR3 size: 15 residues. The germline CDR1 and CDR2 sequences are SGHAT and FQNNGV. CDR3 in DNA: TGTGCCAGCAGCCCCCCGGGGGTCTCTGGAAACACCATATATTTT. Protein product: CASSPPGVSGNTIYF.

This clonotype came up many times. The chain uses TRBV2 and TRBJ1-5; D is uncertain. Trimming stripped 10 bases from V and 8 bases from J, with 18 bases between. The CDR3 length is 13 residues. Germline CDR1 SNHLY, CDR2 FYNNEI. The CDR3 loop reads CATAPEVGKPQHF. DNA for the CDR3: TGTGCCACCGCCCCGGAGGTTGGAAAGCCCCAGCATTTT.

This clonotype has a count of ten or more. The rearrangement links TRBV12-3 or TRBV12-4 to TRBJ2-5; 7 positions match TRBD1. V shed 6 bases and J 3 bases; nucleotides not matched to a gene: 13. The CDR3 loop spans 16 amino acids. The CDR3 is CASSRGTAGPEETQYF. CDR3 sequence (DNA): TGTGCCAGCAGCCGAGGGACAGCCGGGCCCGAAGAGACCCAGTACTTC.

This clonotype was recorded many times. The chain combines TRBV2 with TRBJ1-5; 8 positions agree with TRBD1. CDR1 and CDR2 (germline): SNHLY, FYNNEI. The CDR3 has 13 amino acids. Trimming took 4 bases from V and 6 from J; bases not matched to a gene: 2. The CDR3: CASSAQGAQPQHF. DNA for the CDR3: TGTGCCAGCAGTGCCCAGGGGGCTCAGCCCCAGCATTTT.

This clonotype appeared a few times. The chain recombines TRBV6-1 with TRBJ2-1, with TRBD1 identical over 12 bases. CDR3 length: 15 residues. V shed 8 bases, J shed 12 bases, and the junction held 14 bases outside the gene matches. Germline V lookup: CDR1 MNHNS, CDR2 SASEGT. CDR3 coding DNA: TGTGCCAGCGTAAGCCCCGGGACAGGGGGCGCAGGGCAGTTCTTC. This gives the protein CASVSPGTGGAGQFF.

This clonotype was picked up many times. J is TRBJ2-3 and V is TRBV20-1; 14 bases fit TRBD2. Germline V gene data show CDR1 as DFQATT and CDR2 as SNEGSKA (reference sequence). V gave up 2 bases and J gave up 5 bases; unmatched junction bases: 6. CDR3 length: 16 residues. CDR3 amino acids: CSARPGTSGSLDTQYF. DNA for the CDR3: TGCAGTGCTAGACCCGGGACTAGCGGGAGTCTAGATACGCAGTATTTT.

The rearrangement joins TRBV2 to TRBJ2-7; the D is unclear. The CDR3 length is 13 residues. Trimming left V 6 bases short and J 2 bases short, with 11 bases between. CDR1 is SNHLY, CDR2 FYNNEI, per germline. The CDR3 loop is CASRLVAAYEQYF. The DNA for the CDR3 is TGTGCCAGCAGGCTCGTCGCGGCCTACGAGCAGTACTTC.